This passage covers 8 T cell receptor beta chains from one sample sequenced in a study of blood T cells in healthy people across ages. PCR was performed a second time for about 7 to 11 cycles using a sample-barcoded 5' primer and a J-beta primer mix. TCRdb re-derived calls from the 5' RACE reads in MiXCR, one entry per CDR3 protein. The repertoire holds 700,000 to 950,000 distinct CDR3 sequences, with 35% to 45% as singletons. Sequenced sample: blood. The receptors shown here come from a woman aged 55-69 years in good health.

There are many counts of this clonotype. The V call is TRBV20-1, the J call TRBJ2-7; 8 nucleotides agree with TRBD1. J gave up 6 bases and V 6 bases, and 10 bases lay outside the gene matches. This CDR3 is built from 13 residues. The germline V gene encodes CDR1 DFQATT and CDR2 SNEGSKA (reference sequence). The DNA of the CDR3 is TGCAGTGCCCAAGTATCAGGGGGCGGCGAGCAGTACTTC. Translating it yields CSAQVSGGGEQYF.

V is TRBV9 and J is TRBJ2-1; 10 bases line up with TRBD2. The germline V gene has CDR1 SGDLS and CDR2 YYNGEE. CDR3 length: 14 amino acids. Trimming cost V 3 bases and J 9 bases; bases outside gene matches: 6. The CDR3 coding sequence is TGTGCCAGCAGCGCCGGGACTAGCGTTGGTGAGCAGTTCTTC. This gives the protein CASSAGTSVGEQFF.

This clonotype has just a few counts. The chain joins TRBV7-3 to TRBJ2-7; D uncertain. V lost 5 bases to trimming and J lost 3 bases, with 8 bases between them. The CDR3 has 12 residues. Per the germline V gene, CDR1 is SGHTA and CDR2 is FQGTGA. The chain's CDR3 is CASSNDGYEQYF. CDR3 sequence (DNA): TGTGCCAGCAGCAATGACGGCTACGAGCAGTACTTC.

The sample holds a few counts of this clonotype. The rearrangement uses TRBV6-4 and TRBJ2-1; D is perhaps TRBD2 (5 bases). This CDR3 is built from 13 residues. Looked up from germline, CDR1 is MRHNA and CDR2 is SNTAGT. Between the trimmed V and J ends, which lost 0 bases and 6 bases, there was a span of 6 bases. CDR3 nucleotides: TGTGCCAGCAGTGACTCGGACTCCAATGAGCAGTTCTTC. Translation: CASSDSDSNEQFF.

The DNA for the CDR3 is TGTGCCTGGGACCCGGGACAGGGACAGAAAGAGACCCAGTACTTC. It specifies CAWDPGQGQKETQYF. The chain has TRBV30 and TRBJ2-5; 9 nucleotides match TRBD1. This CDR3 region has 15 residues. The V gene's germline CDR1 is GTSNPN and CDR2 SVGIG (reference sequence). V shed 5 bases and J 3 bases; nucleotides not matched to a gene: 10.

The chain uses TRBV10-3 and TRBJ1-1; D not certain. This CDR3 spans 13 amino acids. Germline V gene lookup returns CDR1 ENHRY and CDR2 SYGVKD. V lost 3 bases to trimming and J lost 6 bases, with 11 bases between them. The CDR3 loop reads CAISDRGSAEAFF. Here the CDR3 DNA reads TGTGCCATCAGTGACCGTGGCAGCGCTGAAGCTTTCTTT.

The sample holds many counts of this clonotype. This chain connects TRBV6-2 or TRBV6-3 to TRBJ1-2; D is undetermined. Germline lookup yields CDR1 MNHEY and CDR2 SVGEGT. Trimming shortened V by 5 bases and J by 1 base, and 5 bases separated the two germline ends. The CDR3 contains 12 residues. Here the CDR3 reads CASSGSNYGYTF. DNA for the CDR3: TGTGCCAGCAGTGGGAGTAACTATGGCTACACCTTC.

This clonotype was seen more than once but under ten times. The chain joins TRBV5-1 to TRBJ2-3, with 7 bases fitting TRBD1. Germline values: CDR1 SGHRS, CDR2 YFSETQ. The junction had 8 bases not matched to a gene; V was cut back by 3 bases and J by 4 bases. The CDR3 contains 15 residues. In DNA, the CDR3 is TGCGCCAGCAGCTCACGACAGGGTCTGGCAGATACGCAGTATTTT. Amino acid sequence: CASSSRQGLADTQYF.